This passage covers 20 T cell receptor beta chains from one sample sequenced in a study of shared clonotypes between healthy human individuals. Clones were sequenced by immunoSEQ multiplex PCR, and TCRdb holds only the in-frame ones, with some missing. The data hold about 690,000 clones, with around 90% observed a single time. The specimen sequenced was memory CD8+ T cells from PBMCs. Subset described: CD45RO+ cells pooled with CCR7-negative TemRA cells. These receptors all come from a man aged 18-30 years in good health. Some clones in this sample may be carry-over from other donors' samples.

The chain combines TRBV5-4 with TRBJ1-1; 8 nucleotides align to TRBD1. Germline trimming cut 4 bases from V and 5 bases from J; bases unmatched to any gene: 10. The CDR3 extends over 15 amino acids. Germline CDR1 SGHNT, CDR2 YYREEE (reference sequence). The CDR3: CASSPTTGDRTEAFF. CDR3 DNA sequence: TGTGCCAGCAGCCCTACGACAGGGGATAGGACTGAAGCTTTCTTT.

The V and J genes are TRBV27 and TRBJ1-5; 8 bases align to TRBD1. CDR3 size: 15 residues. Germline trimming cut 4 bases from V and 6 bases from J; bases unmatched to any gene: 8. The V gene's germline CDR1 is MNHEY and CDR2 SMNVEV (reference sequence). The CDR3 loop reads CASSSRGQEGQPQHF. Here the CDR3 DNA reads TGTGCCAGCAGTTCCAGGGGGCAAGAAGGTCAGCCCCAGCATTTT.

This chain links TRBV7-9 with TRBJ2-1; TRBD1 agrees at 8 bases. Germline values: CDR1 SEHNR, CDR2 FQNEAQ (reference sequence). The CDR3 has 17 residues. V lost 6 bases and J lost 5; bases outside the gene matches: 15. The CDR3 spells CASRRPGGAGFDNEQFF. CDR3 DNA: TGTGCCAGCAGACGTCCAGGGGGCGCGGGTTTCGACAATGAGCAGTTCTTC.

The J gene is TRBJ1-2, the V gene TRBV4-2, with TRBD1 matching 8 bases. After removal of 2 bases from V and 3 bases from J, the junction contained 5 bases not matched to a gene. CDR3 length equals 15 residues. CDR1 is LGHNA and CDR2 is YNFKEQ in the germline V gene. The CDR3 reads CASSQPTDRDYGYTF. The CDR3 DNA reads TGTGCCAGCAGCCAACCTACGGACAGGGACTATGGCTACACCTTC.

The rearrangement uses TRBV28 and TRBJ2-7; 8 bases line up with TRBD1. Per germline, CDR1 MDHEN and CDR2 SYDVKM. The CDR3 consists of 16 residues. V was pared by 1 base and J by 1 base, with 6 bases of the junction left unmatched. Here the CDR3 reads CASSLSGGTGSYEQYF. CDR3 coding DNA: TGTGCCAGCAGTTTATCGGGCGGGACAGGATCCTACGAGCAGTACTTC.

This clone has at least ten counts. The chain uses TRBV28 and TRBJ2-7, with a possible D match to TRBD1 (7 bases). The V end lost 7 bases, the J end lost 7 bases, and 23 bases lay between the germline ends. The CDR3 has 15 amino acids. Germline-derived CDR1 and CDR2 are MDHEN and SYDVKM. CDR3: CASTWTGRGVEEQYF. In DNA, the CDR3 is TGTGCCAGCACATGGACAGGTAGGGGGGTTGAAGAGCAGTACTTC.

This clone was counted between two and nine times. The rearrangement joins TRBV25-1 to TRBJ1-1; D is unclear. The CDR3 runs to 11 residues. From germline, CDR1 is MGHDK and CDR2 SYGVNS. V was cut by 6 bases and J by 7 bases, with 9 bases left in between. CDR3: CASRAGGEAFF. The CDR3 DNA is TGTGCCAGCAGGGCTGGCGGTGAAGCTTTCTTT.

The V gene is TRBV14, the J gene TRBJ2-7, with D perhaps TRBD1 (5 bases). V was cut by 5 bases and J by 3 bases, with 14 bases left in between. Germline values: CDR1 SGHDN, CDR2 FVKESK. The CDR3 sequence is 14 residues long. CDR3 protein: CASSYSPGRYEQYF. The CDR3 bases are TGTGCCAGCAGCTACTCTCCAGGGCGCTACGAGCAGTACTTC.

The CDR3 loop is CASSQEIGQIYEQYF. For the CDR3, the DNA is TGTGCCAGCAGCCAAGAAATAGGACAAATCTACGAGCAGTACTTC. V and J are TRBV14 and TRBJ2-7, with a possible D match to TRBD1 (5 bases). Germline loops: CDR1 SGHDN, CDR2 FVKESK. The CDR3 consists of 15 residues. V lost 0 bases to trimming and J lost 3 bases, with 12 bases between them.

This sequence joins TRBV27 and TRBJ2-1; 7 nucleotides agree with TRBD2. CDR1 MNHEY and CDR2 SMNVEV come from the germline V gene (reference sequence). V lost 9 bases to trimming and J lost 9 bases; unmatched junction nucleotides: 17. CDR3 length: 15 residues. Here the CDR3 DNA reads TGTGCCAGTCAGCAGGTGGGAGGGCCTGGTGCTGAGCAGTTCTTC. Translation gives CASQQVGGPGAEQFF.

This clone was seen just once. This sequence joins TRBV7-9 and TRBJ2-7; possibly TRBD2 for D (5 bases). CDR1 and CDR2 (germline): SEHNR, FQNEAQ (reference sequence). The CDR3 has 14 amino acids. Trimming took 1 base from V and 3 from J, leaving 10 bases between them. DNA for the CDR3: TGTGCCAGCAGCTTAGTAGGCGACTACTACGAGCAGTACTTC. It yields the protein CASSLVGDYYEQYF.

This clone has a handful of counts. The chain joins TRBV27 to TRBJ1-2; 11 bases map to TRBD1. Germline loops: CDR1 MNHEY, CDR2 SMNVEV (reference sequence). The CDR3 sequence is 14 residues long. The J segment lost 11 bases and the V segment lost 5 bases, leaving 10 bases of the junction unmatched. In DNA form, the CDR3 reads TGTGCCAGCAGTCCAATTGGGACAGGGGGAGGTTACACCTTC. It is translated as CASSPIGTGGGYTF.

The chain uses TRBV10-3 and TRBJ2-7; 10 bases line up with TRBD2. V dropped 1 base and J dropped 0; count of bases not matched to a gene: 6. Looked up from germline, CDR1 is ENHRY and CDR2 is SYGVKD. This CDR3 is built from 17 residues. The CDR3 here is CAISELASGSSSYEQYF. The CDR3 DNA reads TGTGCCATCAGTGAGTTGGCTAGCGGGAGTAGCTCCTACGAGCAGTACTTC.

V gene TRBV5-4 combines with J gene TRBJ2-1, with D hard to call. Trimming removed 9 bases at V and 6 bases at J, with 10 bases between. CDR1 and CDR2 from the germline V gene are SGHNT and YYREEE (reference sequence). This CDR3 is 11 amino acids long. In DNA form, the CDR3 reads TGTGCCATCAGGACCGTCAATGAGCAGTTCTTC. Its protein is CAIRTVNEQFF.

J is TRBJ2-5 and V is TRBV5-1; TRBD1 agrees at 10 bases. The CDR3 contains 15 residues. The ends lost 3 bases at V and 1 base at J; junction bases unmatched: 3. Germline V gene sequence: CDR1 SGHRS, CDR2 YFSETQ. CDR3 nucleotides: TGCGCCAGCAGCTGGGACAGGGGTGCCCAAGAGACCCAGTACTTC. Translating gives CASSWDRGAQETQYF.

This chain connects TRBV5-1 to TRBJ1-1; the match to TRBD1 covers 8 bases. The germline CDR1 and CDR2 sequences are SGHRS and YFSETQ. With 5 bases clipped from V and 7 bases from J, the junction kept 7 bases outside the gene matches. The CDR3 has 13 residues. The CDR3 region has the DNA TGCGCCAGCAGATCGGACAGGGCCCATGAAGCTTTCTTT. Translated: CASRSDRAHEAFF.

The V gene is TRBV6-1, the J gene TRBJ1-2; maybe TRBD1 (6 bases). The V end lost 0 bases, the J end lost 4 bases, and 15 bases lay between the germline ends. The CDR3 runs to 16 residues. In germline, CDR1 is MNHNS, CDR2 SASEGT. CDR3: CASSEAVGALAYGYTF. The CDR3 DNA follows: TGTGCCAGCAGTGAAGCAGTGGGGGCCCTCGCCTATGGCTACACCTTC.

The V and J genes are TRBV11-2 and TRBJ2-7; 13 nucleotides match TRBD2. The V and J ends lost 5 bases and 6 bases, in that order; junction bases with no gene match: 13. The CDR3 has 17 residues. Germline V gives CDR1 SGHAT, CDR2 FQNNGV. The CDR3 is CASSPGDAGTSGTEQYF. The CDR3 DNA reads TGTGCCAGCAGCCCAGGGGATGCCGGGACTAGCGGGACCGAGCAGTACTTC.

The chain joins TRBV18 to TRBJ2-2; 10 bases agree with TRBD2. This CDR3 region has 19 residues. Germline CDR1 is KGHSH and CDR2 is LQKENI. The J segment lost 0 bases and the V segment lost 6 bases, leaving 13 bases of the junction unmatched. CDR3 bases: TGTGCCAGCTCCCCAGGGCTAGCGGGAGATGGAACGAACACCGGGGAGCTGTTTTTT. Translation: CASSPGLAGDGTNTGELFF.

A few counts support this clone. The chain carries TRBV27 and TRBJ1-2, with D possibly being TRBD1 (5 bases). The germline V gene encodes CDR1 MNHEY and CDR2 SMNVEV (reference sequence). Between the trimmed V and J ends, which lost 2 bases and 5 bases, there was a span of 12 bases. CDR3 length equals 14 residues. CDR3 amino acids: CASSLRGTTYGYTF. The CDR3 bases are TGTGCCAGCAGTTTACGGGGCACCACTTATGGCTACACCTTC.